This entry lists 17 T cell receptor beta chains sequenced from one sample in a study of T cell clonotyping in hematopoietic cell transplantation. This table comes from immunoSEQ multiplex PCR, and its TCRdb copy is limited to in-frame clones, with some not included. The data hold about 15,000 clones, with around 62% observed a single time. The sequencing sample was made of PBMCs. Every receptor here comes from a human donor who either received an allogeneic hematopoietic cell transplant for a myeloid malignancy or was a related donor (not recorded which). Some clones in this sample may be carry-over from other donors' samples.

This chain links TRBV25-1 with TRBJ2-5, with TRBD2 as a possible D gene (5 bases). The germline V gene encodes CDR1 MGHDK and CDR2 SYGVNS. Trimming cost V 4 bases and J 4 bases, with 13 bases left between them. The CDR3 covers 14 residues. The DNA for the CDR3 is TGTGCCAGCAGTGGTCCTCACGGAGGAGAGACCCAGTACTTC. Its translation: CASSGPHGGETQYF. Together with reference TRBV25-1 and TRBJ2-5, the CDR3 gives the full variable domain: EADIYQTPRYLVIGTGKKITLECSQTMGHDKMYWYQQDPGMELHLIHYSYGVNSTEKGDLSSESTVSRIRTEHFPLTLESARPSHTSQYLCASSGPHGGETQYFGPGTRLLVL.

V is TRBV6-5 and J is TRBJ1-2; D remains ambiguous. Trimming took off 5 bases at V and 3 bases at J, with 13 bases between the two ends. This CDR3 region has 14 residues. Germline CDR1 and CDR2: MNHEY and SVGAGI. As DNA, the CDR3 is TGTGCCAGCAGTCCGAACGGGTGGGACTATGGCTACACCTTC. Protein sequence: CASSPNGWDYGYTF.

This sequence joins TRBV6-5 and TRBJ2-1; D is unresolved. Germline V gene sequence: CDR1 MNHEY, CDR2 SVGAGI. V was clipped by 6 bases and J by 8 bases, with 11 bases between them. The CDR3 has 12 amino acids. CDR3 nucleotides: TGTGCCAGCAGCCACCTCCAGGATGAGCAGTTCTTC. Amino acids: CASSHLQDEQFF.

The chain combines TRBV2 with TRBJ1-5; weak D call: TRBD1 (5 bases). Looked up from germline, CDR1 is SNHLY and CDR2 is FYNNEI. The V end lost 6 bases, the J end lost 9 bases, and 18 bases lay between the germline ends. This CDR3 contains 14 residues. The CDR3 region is CASSKGTEARPQHF. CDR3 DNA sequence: TGTGCCAGCAGCAAAGGGACCGAAGCGAGGCCCCAGCATTTT.

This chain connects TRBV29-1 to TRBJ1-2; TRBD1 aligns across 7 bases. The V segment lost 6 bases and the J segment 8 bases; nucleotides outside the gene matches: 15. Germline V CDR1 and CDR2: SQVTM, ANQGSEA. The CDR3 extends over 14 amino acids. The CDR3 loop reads CSVTGTALLYGYTF. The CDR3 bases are TGCAGCGTCACCGGGACAGCCCTCCTCTACGGCTACACCTTC.

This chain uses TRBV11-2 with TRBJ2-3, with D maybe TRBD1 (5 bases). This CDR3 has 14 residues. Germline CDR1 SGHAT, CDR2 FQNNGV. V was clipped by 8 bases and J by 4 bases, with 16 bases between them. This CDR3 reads CASSTGRVPDTQYF. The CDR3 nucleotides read TGTGCCAGCTCAACGGGCAGGGTGCCAGATACGCAGTATTTT.

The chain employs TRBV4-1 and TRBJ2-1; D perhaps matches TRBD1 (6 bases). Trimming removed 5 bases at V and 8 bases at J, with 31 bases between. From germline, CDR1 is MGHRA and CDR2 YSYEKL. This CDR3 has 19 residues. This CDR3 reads CASSSHEPTGSEVAYEQFF. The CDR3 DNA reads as TGCGCCAGCAGCTCCCATGAGCCCACAGGGAGCGAAGTAGCCTATGAGCAGTTCTTC.

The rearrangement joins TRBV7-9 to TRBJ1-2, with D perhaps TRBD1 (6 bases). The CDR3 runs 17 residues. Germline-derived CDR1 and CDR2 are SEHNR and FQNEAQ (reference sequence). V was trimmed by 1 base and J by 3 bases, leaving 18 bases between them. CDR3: CASSLETLGGLHYGYTF. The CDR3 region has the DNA TGTGCCAGCAGCTTAGAGACCCTTGGGGGCCTACACTATGGCTACACCTTC.

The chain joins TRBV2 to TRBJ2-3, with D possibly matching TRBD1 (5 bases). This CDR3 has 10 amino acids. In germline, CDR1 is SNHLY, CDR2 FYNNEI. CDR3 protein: CASDRDTQYF. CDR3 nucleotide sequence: TGTGCAAGCGACAGAGATACGCAGTATTTT.

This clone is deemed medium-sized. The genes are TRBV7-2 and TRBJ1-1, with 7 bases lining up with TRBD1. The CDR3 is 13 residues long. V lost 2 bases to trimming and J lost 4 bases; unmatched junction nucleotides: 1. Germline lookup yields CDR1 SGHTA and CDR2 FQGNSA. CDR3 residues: CASSLSGGTEAFF. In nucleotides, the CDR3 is TGTGCCAGCAGCTTATCAGGGGGCACTGAAGCTTTCTTT. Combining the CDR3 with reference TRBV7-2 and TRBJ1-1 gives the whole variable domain GAGVSQSPSNKVTEKGKDVELRCDPISGHTALYWYRQSLGQGLEFLIYFQGNSAPDKSGLPSDRFSAERTGGSVSTLTIQRTQQEDSAVYLCASSLSGGTEAFFGQGTRLTVV.

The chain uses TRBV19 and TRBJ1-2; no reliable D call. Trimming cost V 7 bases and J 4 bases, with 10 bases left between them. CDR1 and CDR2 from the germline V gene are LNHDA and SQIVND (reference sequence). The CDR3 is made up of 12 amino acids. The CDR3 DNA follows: TGTGCCAGTAACAAGGGCCCCTATGGCTACACCTTC. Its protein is CASNKGPYGYTF.

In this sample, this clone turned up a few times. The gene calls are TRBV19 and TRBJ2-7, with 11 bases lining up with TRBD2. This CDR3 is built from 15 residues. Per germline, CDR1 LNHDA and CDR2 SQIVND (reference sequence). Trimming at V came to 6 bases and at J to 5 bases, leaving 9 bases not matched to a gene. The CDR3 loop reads CASSPSGRRSHEQYF. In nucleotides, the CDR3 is TGTGCCAGTAGCCCTAGCGGGAGGAGGTCCCACGAGCAGTACTTC.

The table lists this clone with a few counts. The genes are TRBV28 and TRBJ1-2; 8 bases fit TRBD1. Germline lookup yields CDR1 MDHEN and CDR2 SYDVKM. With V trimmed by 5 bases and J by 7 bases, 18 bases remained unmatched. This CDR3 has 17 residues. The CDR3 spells CASSLPGGGTSMPGYTF. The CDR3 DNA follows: TGTGCCAGCAGTCTACCAGGGGGCGGTACGTCAATGCCTGGCTACACCTTC.

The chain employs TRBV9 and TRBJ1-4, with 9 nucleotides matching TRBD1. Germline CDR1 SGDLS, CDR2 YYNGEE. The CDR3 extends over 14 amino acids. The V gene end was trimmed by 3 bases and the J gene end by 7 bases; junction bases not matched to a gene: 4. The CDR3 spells CASSAQGASEKLFF. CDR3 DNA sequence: TGTGCCAGCAGCGCACAGGGGGCGAGTGAAAAACTGTTTTTT.

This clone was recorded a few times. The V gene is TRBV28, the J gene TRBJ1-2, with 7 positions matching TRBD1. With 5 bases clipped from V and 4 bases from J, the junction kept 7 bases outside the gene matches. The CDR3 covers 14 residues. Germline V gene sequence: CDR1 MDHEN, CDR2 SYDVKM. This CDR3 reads CASSEGASIYGYTF. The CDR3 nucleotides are TGTGCCAGCAGTGAGGGGGCGAGTATCTATGGCTACACCTTC.

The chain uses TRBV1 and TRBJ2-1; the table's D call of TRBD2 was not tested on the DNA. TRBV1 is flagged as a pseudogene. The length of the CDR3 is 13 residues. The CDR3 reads CTSSRGSGNEQFF. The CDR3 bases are TGCACCAGCAGCCGCGGGAGCGGCAATGAGCAGTTCTTC.

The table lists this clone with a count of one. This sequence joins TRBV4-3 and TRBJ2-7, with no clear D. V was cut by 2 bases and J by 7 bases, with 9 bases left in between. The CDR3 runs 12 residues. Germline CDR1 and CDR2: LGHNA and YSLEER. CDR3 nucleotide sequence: TGCGCCAGCAGCCAAAGGGTTGGTGAGCAGTACTTC. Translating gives CASSQRVGEQYF.